This T cell receptor beta chain was profiled in a study of blood T cell repertoires in COVID-19. Study-wide background: Specimens from acute and convalescent COVID-19 originated in the United States, Italy and Spain.

Recovery meant two consecutive negative NP/OP PCR tests, professional clearance, or resolved symptoms. The assay was immunoSEQ multiplex PCR, and TCRdb's table has in-frame clones only and misses some. The sample contains 250,000 to 350,000 clones, about 83% of which appear only once. This CDR3 has 14 residues. The V end lost 4 bases, the J end lost 14 bases, and 18 bases lay between the germline ends. The germline CDR1 and CDR2 sequences are SGHTA and FQGNSA. The source material was PBMCs or T cells enriched from blood (not recorded which). The receptor was isolated from a middle-aged woman who had recovered from COVID-19. The V and J genes are TRBV7-2 and TRBJ1-6; D remains unclear. The CDR3 spells CASSSFGSRGSLHF. DNA for the CDR3: TGTGCCAGCAGCTCCTTCGGGAGTAGAGGCTCCCTCCACTTT.